Following are 2 T cell receptor beta chains from one sample sequenced in a study of cytomegalovirus exposure and HLA in healthy donors. PCR was performed using 60 Vbeta and 13 Jbeta primers. Using immunoSEQ multiplex PCR, the repertoire was profiled, and TCRdb retains in-frame clones only, with some absent. The table has over 95,000 clones, about 78% seen once. Sequenced: PBMCs. Source of these receptors: a man aged 35-49 years in good health and CMV-seronegative.

The chain employs TRBV6-5 and TRBJ2-1, with D perhaps TRBD2 (5 bases). With 0 bases removed from V and 0 bases from J, the gap between germline ends came to 9 bases. The CDR3 is 16 residues long. Looked up from germline, CDR1 is MNHEY and CDR2 is SVGAGI. CDR3 nucleotide sequence: TGTGCCAGCAGTTACTCGCGGGTCAGCTCCTACAATGAGCAGTTCTTC. Protein: CASSYSRVSSYNEQFF.

The chain's CDR3 is CASSLLASGGRSSYNEQFF. In DNA form, the CDR3 reads TGCGCCAGCAGCTTGTTGGCTAGCGGGGGGCGGAGCTCCTACAATGAGCAGTTCTTC. The chain has TRBV5-1 and TRBJ2-1, with 11 positions matching TRBD2. This CDR3 region has 19 residues. V lost 1 base to trimming and J lost 0 bases; unmatched junction nucleotides: 9. The germline V gene has CDR1 SGHRS and CDR2 YFSETQ.